The rows below give T cell receptor beta chains drawn from one sample of a study of blood T cell repertoires in COVID-19. TCRdb's copy holds only in-frame clones and misses some; the assay was immunoSEQ multiplex PCR. Of about 130,000 clones in the sample, almost 70% were seen once. Specimen: peripheral blood. Receptors originate from a woman in her seventies with acute or convalescent COVID-19. Both conserved end residues are part of each CDR3. The D gene is left open where the match is weak. Clone sizes are given selectively: once, few, many, or a class where the clone is expanded.

V,J,D,size,CDR3,DNA
TRBV18,TRBJ2-2,NA,NA,CASSPRGLDTGELFF,TGTGCCAGCTCACCTAGGGGACTTGATACCGGGGAGCTGTTTTTT
TRBV24-1,TRBJ1-2,NA,few,CATRSGGGADYGYTF,TGTGCCACCAGATCCGGTGGGGGCGCGGACTATGGCTACACCTTC
TRBV7-2,TRBJ2-3,NA,NA,CASSSTSSYSHPQYF,TGTGCCAGCAGCTCGACTAGTTCTTATTCCCATCCGCAGTATTTT
TRBV9,TRBJ1-2,TRBD1,once,CASSVGDRNYGYTF,TGTGCCAGCAGCGTAGGGGACAGGAACTATGGCTACACCTTC
TRBV7-2,TRBJ1-1,NA,NA,CASSQGKVTEAFF,TGTGCCAGCAGTCAGGGTAAGGTCACTGAAGCTTTCTTT
TRBV9,TRBJ2-3,TRBD2,NA,CASSVGGTSGRDTQYF,TGTGCCAGCAGCGTAGGCGGGACTAGCGGGAGGGATACGCAGTATTTT
TRBV29-1,TRBJ2-3,NA,NA,CSVEQGGGTDTQYF,TGCAGCGTAGAACAGGGAGGGGGAACAGATACGCAGTATTTT
TRBV27,TRBJ1-5,NA,NA,CASSLSGTHDQPQHF,TGTGCCAGCAGTTTATCCGGGACTCATGATCAGCCCCAGCATTTT
TRBV19,TRBJ1-3,NA,NA,CASSIQASSGNTIYF,TGTGCCAGTAGTATACAGGCTTCGTCTGGAAACACCATATATTTT
TRBV3-1/TRBV3-2,TRBJ2-1,NA,NA,CASSQVEGVLDDEQFF,TGTGCCAGCAGCCAAGTTGAGGGGGTCCTAGACGACGAGCAGTTCTTC
TRBV27,TRBJ2-3,NA,NA,CASRGLRSTDTQYF,TGTGCCAGCAGGGGCCTTAGATCCACAGATACGCAGTATTTT
TRBV4-1,TRBJ2-3,TRBD1,NA,CASSRVATGAGDTQYF,TGCGCCAGCAGCCGAGTTGCGACAGGGGCGGGGGATACGCAGTATTTT
TRBV5-3,TRBJ2-1,TRBD2,NA,CARSWRGGLAVSNEQFF,TGTGCCAGAAGTTGGCGTGGGGGACTAGCGGTCAGCAATGAGCAGTTCTTC
TRBV5-1,TRBJ1-2,NA,NA,CASSLRRDSGYTF,TGCGCCAGCAGCTTGCGCAGGGACTCTGGCTACACCTTC
TRBV7-7,TRBJ2-1,NA,NA,CASSRGLKDEQFF,TGTGCTAGCAGCCGCGGACTTAAAGATGAGCAGTTCTTC
TRBV19,TRBJ1-1,NA,NA,CASQRGYFTEAFF,TGTGCCAGTCAGCGGGGTTACTTTACTGAAGCTTTCTTT
TRBV14,TRBJ2-2,NA,NA,CASSQDPTGELFF,TGTGCCAGCAGCCAAGACCCAACCGGGGAGCTGTTTTTT
TRBV29-1,TRBJ1-1,NA,NA,CSVERALTGNTEAFF,TGCAGCGTTGAGAGGGCTCTCACGGGCAACACTGAAGCTTTCTTT
TRBV20-1,TRBJ1-4,NA,NA,CSASKGVNEKLFF,TGCAGTGCTAGTAAAGGGGTTAATGAAAAACTGTTTTTT
TRBV10-3,TRBJ2-1,TRBD2,once,CAPSGAGGYEQFF,TGTGCCCCTTCAGGGGCGGGAGGGTATGAGCAGTTCTTC
TRBV6-5,TRBJ2-4,NA,NA,CASSYGLAKNIQYF,TGTGCCAGCAGTTACGGGCTAGCCAAAAACATTCAGTACTTC
TRBV7-9,TRBJ1-4,NA,NA,CASSFSQGTNEKLFF,TGTGCCAGCAGCTTCAGCCAGGGGACTAATGAAAAACTGTTTTTT
TRBV7-2,TRBJ1-2,TRBD1,few,CASSLDRQGGGYTF,TGTGCCAGCAGCTTAGATCGACAGGGTGGAGGCTACACCTTC
TRBV5-4,TRBJ1-2,TRBD1,few,CASSSGRGRVVDGYTF,TGTGCCAGCAGCTCGGGCAGGGGGAGAGTAGTCGATGGCTACACCTTC
TRBV6-5,TRBJ1-2,NA,few,CASNSDGANYGYTF,TGTGCCAGCAATTCAGACGGAGCTAACTATGGCTACACCTTC
TRBV2,TRBJ2-3,NA,few,CASSPDSTDTQYF,TGTGCCAGCAGTCCGGACAGTACAGATACGCAGTATTTT
TRBV6-6,TRBJ1-2,NA,NA,CASVLGRFNYGYTF,TGTGCCAGCGTACTGGGCAGATTTAACTATGGCTACACCTTC
TRBV11-2,TRBJ1-3,TRBD1,NA,CASSWGQKGNTIYF,TGTGCCAGCAGCTGGGGACAGAAGGGAAACACCATATATTTT
TRBV30,TRBJ1-2,NA,NA,CAWSEGGYGYTF,TGTGCCTGGAGCGAGGGCGGGTATGGCTACACCTTC
TRBV20-1,TRBJ1-2,NA,NA,CSASMSGAANYGYTF,TGCAGTGCTAGTATGTCAGGGGCTGCAAACTATGGCTACACCTTC
TRBV19,TRBJ2-1,NA,few,CASSFRQSGSLYNEQFF,TGTGCCAGTAGTTTCCGACAGTCAGGTTCGTTATACAATGAGCAGTTCTTC
TRBV20-1,TRBJ1-1,NA,NA,CSAPEATPAFF,TGCAGTGCTCCCGAGGCCACTCCAGCTTTCTTT
TRBV6-4,TRBJ2-7,NA,few,CASSDEGGCSYEQYF,TGTGCCAGCAGTGACGAGGGGGGGTGCTCCTACGAGCAGTACTTC
TRBV19,TRBJ2-4,TRBD2,NA,CASSMGGEGAKNIQYF,TGTGCCAGTAGTATGGGAGGGGAGGGAGCCAAAAACATTCAGTACTTC
TRBV21-1,TRBJ2-1,NA,NA,CASSKVWDINNEQFF,TGTGCCAGCAGCAAAGTATGGGACATTAACAATGAGCAGTTCTTC
TRBV5-4,TRBJ1-5,TRBD1,many,CASSTGGNSNQPQHF,TGTGCCAGCAGCACAGGGGGCAATAGCAATCAGCCCCAGCATTTT